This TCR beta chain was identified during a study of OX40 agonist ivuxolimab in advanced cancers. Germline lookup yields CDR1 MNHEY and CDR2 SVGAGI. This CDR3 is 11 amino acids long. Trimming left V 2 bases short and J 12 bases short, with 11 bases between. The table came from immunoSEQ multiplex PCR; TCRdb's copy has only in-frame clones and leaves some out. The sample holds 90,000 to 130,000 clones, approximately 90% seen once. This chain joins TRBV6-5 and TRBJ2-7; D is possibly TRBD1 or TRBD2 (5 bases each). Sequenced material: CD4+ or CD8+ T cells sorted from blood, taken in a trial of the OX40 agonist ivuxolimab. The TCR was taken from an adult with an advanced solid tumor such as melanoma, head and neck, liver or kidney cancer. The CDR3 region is CASSYGDVTYF. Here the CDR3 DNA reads TGTGCCAGCAGTTACGGGGACGTTACGTACTTC.